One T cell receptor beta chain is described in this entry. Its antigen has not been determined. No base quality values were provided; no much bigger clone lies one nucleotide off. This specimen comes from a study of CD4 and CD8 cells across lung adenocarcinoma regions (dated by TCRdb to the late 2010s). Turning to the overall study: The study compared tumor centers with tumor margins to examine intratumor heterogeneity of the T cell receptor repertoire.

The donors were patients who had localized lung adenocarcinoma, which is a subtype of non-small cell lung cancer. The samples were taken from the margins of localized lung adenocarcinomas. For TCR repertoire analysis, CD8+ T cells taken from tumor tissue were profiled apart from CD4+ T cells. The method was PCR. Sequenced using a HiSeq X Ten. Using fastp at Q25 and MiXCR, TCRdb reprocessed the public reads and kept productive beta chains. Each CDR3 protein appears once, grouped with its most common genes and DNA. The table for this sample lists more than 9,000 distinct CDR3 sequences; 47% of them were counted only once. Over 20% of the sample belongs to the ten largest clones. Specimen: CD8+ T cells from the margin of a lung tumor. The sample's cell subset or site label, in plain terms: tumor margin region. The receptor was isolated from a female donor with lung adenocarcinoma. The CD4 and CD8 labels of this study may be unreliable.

CDR3 protein: CASSQWTGATGELFF. The DNA sequence is as follows: TGTGCCAGCAGCCAATGGACAGGGGCCACCGGGGAGCTGTTTTTT. The sequence joins TRBV14 to TRBJ2-2; 9 of the junction bases match TRBD1. Looking up the germline V gene yields CDR1 SGHDN and CDR2 FVKESK. From its cysteine to its phenylalanine, the CDR3 spans 15 amino acids. Only the CDR3 portion is preserved as DNA: 45 bases, with reading frame beginning at the first base. The junction shows trimming of 2 bases on V and 4 bases on J, and the gene matches do not reach 2 bases of it.